These 27 T cell receptor beta chains originate from one sample sequenced in a study of blood T cells in healthy people across ages. The authors ran a second PCR of about 7 to 11 cycles using a sample-barcoded 5' primer and a J-beta primer mix. One entry per CDR3 protein, called by TCRdb with MiXCR from the 5' RACE reads. In the table there are 1,800,000 or so distinct CDR3 sequences, 39% of which are singletons. Sequenced input: blood. These receptors were taken from a human donor in good health.

This clonotype came up a few times. The CDR3 nucleotides read TGCGCCAGCAGCCAACTAGCGAACTTCTACAATGAGCAGTTCTTC. It codes for CASSQLANFYNEQFF. V usage is TRBV4-1 and J usage is TRBJ2-1; weak D call: TRBD2 (6 bases). Germline V gene sequence: CDR1 MGHRA, CDR2 YSYEKL. The germline V and J ends were trimmed by 2 bases and 3 bases, with 11 bases remaining between them. The CDR3 extends over 15 amino acids.

The table lists this clonotype with a few counts. This chain links TRBV9 with TRBJ2-1; D gene ambiguous. The CDR3 runs 13 residues. CDR1 SGDLS and CDR2 YYNGEE come from the germline V gene. Trimming stripped 4 bases from V and 4 bases from J, with 9 bases between. CDR3 sequence: CASSFRAYNEQFF. The CDR3, as DNA: TGTGCCAGCAGCTTTCGAGCTTACAATGAGCAGTTCTTC.

This rearrangement joins TRBV20-1 to TRBJ2-1; TRBD2 matches 7 bases. This CDR3 is 16 amino acids long. Germline loops: CDR1 DFQATT, CDR2 SNEGSKA (reference sequence). The V and J ends lost 7 bases and 2 bases, in that order; junction bases with no gene match: 14. The CDR3 here is CSVDRIGAGAYNEQFF. The CDR3 nucleotides read TGCAGTGTGGATAGGATAGGGGCGGGGGCCTACAATGAGCAGTTCTTC.

Turning to this clonotype: A single base separates this from a much larger clone, so it may be a read error. This sequence joins TRBV24-1 and TRBJ2-5; D call uncertain. This CDR3 comprises 11 residues. Germline V CDR1 and CDR2: KGHDR, SFDVKD. The ends were cut back, 3 bases at V and 6 bases at J, with 4 bases in the middle. The CDR3 here is CATSDGKTQYF. CDR3 DNA: TGTGCCACCAGTGATGGGAAGACCCAGTACTTC.

This clonotype was counted only a few times. The genes are TRBV20-1 and TRBJ2-1; D may correspond to TRBD1 or TRBD2 (5 bases each). Trimming took off 7 bases at V and 0 bases at J, with 13 bases between the two ends. CDR1 is DFQATT and CDR2 is SNEGSKA in the germline V gene (reference sequence). This CDR3 contains 14 residues. The CDR3 DNA reads TGCAGTGGGCAAACGGGGCCCTCCTACAATGAGCAGTTCTTC. Protein product: CSGQTGPSYNEQFF.

The V gene is TRBV20-1, the J gene TRBJ2-5; 7 nucleotides agree with TRBD1. The CDR3 runs 14 residues. V lost 3 bases to trimming and J lost 0 bases; unmatched junction nucleotides: 4. The germline CDR1 and CDR2 sequences are DFQATT and SNEGSKA (reference sequence). This CDR3 is CSARPGQNQETQYF. DNA for the CDR3: TGCAGTGCTAGGCCGGGACAGAACCAAGAGACCCAGTACTTC.

CDR3 region: CASSPFVRGDNNQPQHF. For the CDR3, the DNA is TGTGCCAGCAGCCCTTTTGTCAGGGGGGATAACAATCAGCCCCAGCATTTT. This chain uses TRBV7-2 with TRBJ1-5; TRBD1 aligns across 7 bases. Trimming cost V 5 bases and J 3 bases; bases outside gene matches: 13. Germline V lookup: CDR1 SGHTA, CDR2 FQGNSA. The CDR3 consists of 17 residues.

This chain links TRBV5-1 with TRBJ2-5; D is possibly TRBD2 (6 bases). Germline values: CDR1 SGHRS, CDR2 YFSETQ. V lost 4 bases, J lost 3 bases, and 28 bases lay in between. The CDR3 spans 19 residues. The CDR3 spells CASSVGLRRGIASKETQYF. DNA for the CDR3: TGCGCCAGCAGCGTTGGACTCCGTCGGGGGATAGCGAGTAAAGAGACCCAGTACTTC.

V gene TRBV7-6 combines with J gene TRBJ1-1; no definite D call. The CDR3 consists of 13 residues. V was shortened by 7 bases and J by 0 bases, with 9 bases between the two germline ends. Germline V gives CDR1 SGHVS, CDR2 FNYEAQ. CDR3 nucleotides: TGTGCCAGCACCCCTAATGTGAACACTGAAGCTTTCTTT. Its translation: CASTPNVNTEAFF.

The chain joins TRBV14 to TRBJ2-4, with D hard to call. TRBJ2-5 matches the DNA end more closely, so the J call is doubtful. The CDR3 sequence is 17 residues long. CDR1 is SGHDN, CDR2 FVKESK, per germline. The CDR3 nucleotides are TGTGCCAGCAGCCAAGATTCCAGTTGGTTTGGCGTAGAGACCCAGTACTTC. This translates into CASSQDSSWFGVETQYF.

V is TRBV7-9 and J is TRBJ2-5; 9 bases are a match to TRBD2. With 5 bases clipped from V and 3 bases from J, the junction kept 7 bases outside the gene matches. CDR1 SEHNR and CDR2 FQNEAQ come from the germline V gene (reference sequence). CDR3 length: 15 amino acids. CDR3 sequence reads: CASSPAGLAKETQYF. In DNA form, the CDR3 reads TGTGCCAGCAGCCCGGCGGGACTAGCTAAAGAGACCCAGTACTTC.

V usage is TRBV10-3 and J usage is TRBJ2-5; D is unclear. Germline V CDR1 and CDR2: ENHRY, SYGVKD. V was trimmed by 0 bases and J by 4 bases, leaving 9 bases between them. The CDR3 sequence is 14 residues long. The CDR3 DNA follows: TGTGCCATCAGTGAGTCTGCGGTCGGAGAGACCCAGTACTTC. This gives the protein CAISESAVGETQYF.

J is TRBJ1-1 and V is TRBV15; D perhaps matches TRBD1 (6 bases). Germline assignment: CDR1 LNHNV and CDR2 YYDKDF (reference sequence). There are 16 residues in the CDR3. With 5 bases removed from V and 3 bases from J, the gap between germline ends came to 19 bases. CDR3 region: CATSQPQGPVDTEAFF. The CDR3 region has the DNA TGTGCCACCAGCCAGCCCCAGGGGCCCGTTGACACTGAAGCTTTCTTT.

In its sample, this clonotype was seen a few times. The chain is built from TRBV6-1 and TRBJ2-4, with D perhaps assigned TRBD1 or TRBD2 (6 bases each). The germline gives CDR1 MNHNS, CDR2 SASEGT. The CDR3 has 16 amino acids. The V and J ends lost 1 base and 0 bases respectively, with 10 bases between them. As DNA, the CDR3 is TGTGCCAGCAGTGAAGAACAGGGACTAGCCAAAAACATTCAGTACTTC. This translates into CASSEEQGLAKNIQYF.

The rearrangement links TRBV7-9 to TRBJ2-7, with unresolved D. V was trimmed by 5 bases and J by 0 bases, leaving 8 bases between them. Germline V CDR1 and CDR2: SEHNR, FQNEAQ (reference sequence). This CDR3 region has 13 residues. CDR3 protein: CASSGISSYEQYF. The CDR3 nucleotides are TGTGCCAGCAGCGGTATTAGCTCCTACGAGCAGTACTTC.

V gene TRBV7-3 combines with J gene TRBJ2-3, with TRBD1 as a possible D gene (6 bases). Germline CDR1 is SGHTA and CDR2 is FQGTGA. V dropped 0 bases and J dropped 5 bases, with 12 bases sitting between them. The CDR3 totals 15 residues. CDR3 amino acids: CASSLTRNREDTQYF. CDR3 coding DNA: TGTGCCAGCAGCTTAACGAGGAACAGGGAAGATACGCAGTATTTT.

The rearrangement uses TRBV7-2 and TRBJ2-3, with D tentatively TRBD1 (6 bases). This CDR3 spans 14 amino acids. Germline CDR1 SGHTA, CDR2 FQGNSA. The V and J ends lost 3 bases and 6 bases respectively, with 13 bases between them. The CDR3 spells CASSFSPTGDTQYF. Here the CDR3 DNA reads TGTGCCAGCAGCTTCTCCCCTACAGGGGATACGCAGTATTTT.

This clonotype was recorded at least ten times. The chain links TRBV7-3 to TRBJ2-5; TRBD1 might be the D (5 bases). Trimming cost V 3 bases and J 7 bases, with 12 bases left between them. The germline V gene encodes CDR1 SGHTA and CDR2 FQGTGA. There are 13 residues in the CDR3. CDR3 residues: CASSFWQGGTQYF. For the CDR3, the DNA is TGTGCCAGCAGCTTTTGGCAGGGTGGGACCCAGTACTTC.

The chain joins TRBV28 to TRBJ2-5; 7 bases fit TRBD2. The J call is doubtful: the DNA matches TRBJ2-7 better. The CDR3 runs 14 residues. The germline CDR1 and CDR2 sequences are MDHEN and SYDVKM. The CDR3 is CASSLGGVLNEQYF. DNA for the CDR3: TGTGCCAGCAGTTTAGGGGGGGTACTTAACGAGCAGTACTTC.

This clonotype was seen more than once but under ten times. J is TRBJ2-3 and V is TRBV12-3 or TRBV12-4; a possible D gene is TRBD2 (7 bases). V was trimmed by 1 base and J by 5 bases, leaving 13 bases between them. The CDR3 is made up of 15 amino acids. CDR3 sequence reads: CASSLVGGQRDTQYF. CDR3 bases: TGTGCCAGCAGTTTAGTCGGGGGGCAGAGAGATACGCAGTATTTT.

The rearrangement joins TRBV10-3 to TRBJ2-3; D gene ambiguous. This CDR3 is 13 amino acids long. V was cut by 6 bases and J by 3 bases, with 10 bases left in between. The germline V gene encodes CDR1 ENHRY and CDR2 SYGVKD. The CDR3: CAIRDVRTDTQYF. In DNA, the CDR3 is TGTGCCATCAGGGATGTTAGGACAGATACGCAGTATTTT.

This clonotype was seen repeatedly, ten times or more. The chain joins TRBV7-6 to TRBJ2-7; weak D call: TRBD2 (6 bases). In germline, CDR1 is SGHVS, CDR2 FNYEAQ. CDR3 length equals 13 residues. The V gene lost 6 bases and the J gene lost 3 bases, with 12 bases spanning the gap. The CDR3 region has the DNA TGTGCCAGCAGTAGCGGCGGGAACTACGAGCAGTACTTC. Its protein is CASSSGGNYEQYF.

This chain joins TRBV12-3 or TRBV12-4 and TRBJ2-3, with D possibly TRBD1 on 6 matching bases. V lost 2 bases and J 15 bases, leaving 21 bases between the germline ends. This CDR3 spans 14 amino acids. CDR3 residues: CASSLRVGADVEYF. Here the CDR3 DNA reads TGTGCCAGCAGTTTAAGAGTGGGGGCAGATGTGGAATATTTT.

This clonotype was seen more than once but under ten times. Its ends do not fully match the called genes, so a read error is possible. DNA of the CDR3: TGTGCCAGCAGCTTAGGGGCCTGGGGGGCAGATACGCAGTATTTT. It codes for CASSLGAWGADTQYF. The chain recombines TRBV12-3 or TRBV12-4 with TRBJ2-3, with D tentatively TRBD2 (6 bases). CDR3 length: 15 residues.

The chain couples TRBV20-1 to TRBJ1-5; no definite D call. V gave up 3 bases and J gave up 0 bases, with 12 bases separating them. The CDR3 loop spans 15 amino acids. Germline-derived CDR1 and CDR2 are DFQATT and SNEGSKA (reference sequence). The CDR3 nucleotides read TGCAGTGCTAGTCCAGATATCTATAGCAATCAGCCCCAGCATTTT. Protein product: CSASPDIYSNQPQHF.

The chain combines TRBV7-2 with TRBJ1-1; D unresolved. This CDR3 spans 15 amino acids. The germline gives CDR1 SGHTA, CDR2 FQGNSA. V dropped 2 bases and J dropped 3 bases, with 13 bases sitting between them. The CDR3 coding sequence is TGTGCCAGCAGCTTACTAGGGCAGTCCTACACTGAAGCTTTCTTT. This translates into CASSLLGQSYTEAFF.

This clonotype was found many times. The rearrangement joins TRBV29-1 to TRBJ2-7; 13 bases line up with TRBD2. Germline-derived CDR1 and CDR2 are SQVTM and ANQGSEA. The V segment lost 7 bases and the J segment 5 bases; nucleotides outside the gene matches: 5. The CDR3 totals 13 residues. Here the CDR3 DNA reads TGCAGCGCTGGACTAGCGGGGGCAAACGAGCAGTACTTC. Amino acid sequence: CSAGLAGANEQYF.